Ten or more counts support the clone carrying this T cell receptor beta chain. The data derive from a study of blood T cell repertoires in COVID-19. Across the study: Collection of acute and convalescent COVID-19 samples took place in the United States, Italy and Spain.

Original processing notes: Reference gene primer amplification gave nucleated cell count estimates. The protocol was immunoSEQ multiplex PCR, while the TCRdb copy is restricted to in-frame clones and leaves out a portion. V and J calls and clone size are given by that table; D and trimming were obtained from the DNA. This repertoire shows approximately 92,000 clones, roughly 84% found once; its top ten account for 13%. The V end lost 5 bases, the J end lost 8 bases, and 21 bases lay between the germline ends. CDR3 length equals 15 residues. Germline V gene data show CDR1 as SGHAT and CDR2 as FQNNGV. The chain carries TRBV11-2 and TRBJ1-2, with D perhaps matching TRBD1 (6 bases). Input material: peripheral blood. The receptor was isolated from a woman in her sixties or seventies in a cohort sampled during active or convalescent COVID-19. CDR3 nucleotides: TGTGCCAGCAGCCCCCTTACAGGGTGGTTGCAGGGCTACACCTTC. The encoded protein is CASSPLTGWLQGYTF.